A single TCR beta chain is shown here with its context. The antigen is undetermined. This specimen belongs to a study of cytomegalovirus exposure and HLA in healthy donors. Findings of the study overall: As was reported, the classifier diagnosed cytomegalovirus status with high specificity and sensitivity.

The method was immunoSEQ multiplex PCR; TCRdb's version includes in-frame clones alone and lacks a portion of them. In the table there are 150,000 to 250,000 clones, around 83% of which are singletons. In germline, CDR1 is SNHLY, CDR2 FYNNEI. The V end was cut by 8 bases, the J end by 6 bases, with 10 bases between. CDR3 size: 11 residues. The genes are TRBV2 and TRBJ1-2; TRBD1 is a possible D gene (6 bases). The specimen was PBMCs. The sequence derives from a woman under 40 in good health and CMV-seropositive. CDR3 DNA: TGTGCCAGCCAGGGACACCATGGCTACACCTTC. Protein product: CASQGHHGYTF.